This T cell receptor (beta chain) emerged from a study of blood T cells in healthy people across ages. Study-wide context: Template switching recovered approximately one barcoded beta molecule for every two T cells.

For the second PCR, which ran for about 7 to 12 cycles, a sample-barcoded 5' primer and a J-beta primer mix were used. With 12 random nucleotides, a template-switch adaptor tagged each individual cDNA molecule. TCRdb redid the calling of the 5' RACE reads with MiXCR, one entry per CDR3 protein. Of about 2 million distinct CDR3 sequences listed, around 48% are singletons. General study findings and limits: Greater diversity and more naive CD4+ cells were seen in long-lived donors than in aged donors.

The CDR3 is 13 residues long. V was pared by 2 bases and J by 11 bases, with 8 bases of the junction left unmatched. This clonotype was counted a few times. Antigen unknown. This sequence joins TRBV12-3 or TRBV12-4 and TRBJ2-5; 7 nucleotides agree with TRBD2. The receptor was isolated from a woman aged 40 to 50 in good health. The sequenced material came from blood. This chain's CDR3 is CASSLTGGGAQYF. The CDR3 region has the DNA TGTGCCAGCAGTTTAACGGGGGGAGGGGCGCAGTACTTC.